The subject of this entry is one TCR beta chain. This sample was taken from a study of T cell changes during pregnancy in multiple sclerosis. V was pared by 8 bases and J by 2 bases, with 13 bases between. The CDR3 sequence is 15 residues long. Germline V lookup: CDR1 MNHEY, CDR2 SVGAGI. Repertoires were generated with immunoSEQ multiplex PCR, while TCRdb's copy carries only in-frame clones and drops some. The sample includes about 54,000 clones, about nine tenths of them seen just once. This receptor was taken from a female donor with multiple sclerosis, enrolled in a pregnancy study. The sequencing used CD4+ T cells from peripheral blood mononuclear cells, collected in the first trimester of pregnancy. The chain uses TRBV6-5 and TRBJ2-6; D not certain. CDR3 DNA: TGTGCCAGCTGCTCCAGGATCACTGGGGCCAACGTCCTGACTTTC. It specifies CASCSRITGANVLTF.